What follows are 24 T cell receptor beta chains derived from one specimen sequenced in a study of STAT5B mutations in CD4+ large granular lymphocyte leukemia. Measured with immunoSEQ multiplex PCR; TCRdb has only the in-frame clones, and not every one. The repertoire holds about 48,000 clones, with roughly three quarters as singletons. The sample was CD4+ T cells from blood buffy coats. These receptors were taken from a human donor in good health.

The CDR3 DNA reads TGTGCCAGCAGCCCGGGGGGCCCTCGCACAGATACGCAGTATTTT. Its translation is CASSPGGPRTDTQYF. This chain joins TRBV9 and TRBJ2-3; perhaps TRBD2 as D (7 bases). Germline values: CDR1 SGDLS, CDR2 YYNGEE. V shed 4 bases and J shed 1 base, with 13 bases lying between them. The CDR3 sequence is 15 residues long.

This chain joins TRBV6-5 and TRBJ2-7; TRBD1 matches at 8 bases. CDR1 MNHEY and CDR2 SVGAGI come from the germline V gene. The CDR3 consists of 13 residues. With 7 bases clipped from V and 5 bases from J, the junction kept 7 bases outside the gene matches. This CDR3 reads CASNGQGVDEQYF. In nucleotides, the CDR3 is TGTGCCAGCAACGGACAGGGAGTTGACGAGCAGTACTTC.

The chain uses TRBV7-3 and TRBJ2-7; possibly TRBD1 or TRBD2 for D (5 bases each). The CDR3 consists of 15 residues. Germline assignment: CDR1 SGHTA and CDR2 FQGTGA. Trimming pared 2 bases from V and 3 bases from J, leaving 14 bases between. CDR3 nucleotide sequence: TGTGCCAGCAGCTTAGGTATGGGACCCCGCTACGAGCAGTACTTC. Translation gives CASSLGMGPRYEQYF.

The gene calls are TRBV6-6 and TRBJ1-1; D not certain. Germline values: CDR1 MNHNY, CDR2 SVGAGI (reference sequence). Trimming left V 6 bases short and J 4 bases short, with 9 bases between. The CDR3 sequence is 12 residues long. DNA of the CDR3: TGTGCCAGCAGCATCATAGGCACTGAAGCTTTCTTT. It specifies CASSIIGTEAFF.

The V call is TRBV15, the J call TRBJ2-1; possible D gene TRBD1, 5 bases. Germline V gene sequence: CDR1 LNHNV, CDR2 YYDKDF (reference sequence). The CDR3 totals 12 residues. V lost 5 bases and J 9 bases, leaving 11 bases between the germline ends. This CDR3 reads CATSQGFGEQFF. Here the CDR3 DNA reads TGTGCCACCAGCCAGGGATTCGGTGAGCAGTTCTTC.

A few counts support this clone. The chain is built from TRBV19 and TRBJ1-2, with D unresolved. The germline gives CDR1 LNHDA, CDR2 SQIVND (reference sequence). The CDR3 consists of 12 residues. Trimming stripped 3 bases from V and 4 bases from J, with 6 bases between. The CDR3 sequence: CASSIFRYGYTF. The CDR3 DNA reads TGTGCCAGTAGTATCTTTCGCTATGGCTACACCTTC.

V and J are TRBV19 and TRBJ1-2; 7 nucleotides match TRBD1. The CDR3 is 14 residues long. The germline V gene encodes CDR1 LNHDA and CDR2 SQIVND (reference sequence). V was pared by 6 bases and J by 3 bases, with 7 bases of the junction left unmatched. As DNA, the CDR3 is TGTGCCAGTAGCCCACCGGGACAGCACTATGGCTACACCTTC. This translates into CASSPPGQHYGYTF.

The chain couples TRBV28 to TRBJ1-1, with D possibly matching TRBD1 (5 bases). The CDR3 has 15 amino acids. Germline V gene sequence: CDR1 MDHEN, CDR2 SYDVKM. Between the trimmed V and J ends, which lost 5 bases and 2 bases, there was a span of 15 bases. CDR3 sequence reads: CASSGPQAPNTEAFF. The CDR3 DNA is TGTGCCAGCAGTGGTCCACAGGCACCTAACACTGAAGCTTTCTTT.

This chain joins TRBV7-3 and TRBJ2-3; weak D call: TRBD2 (6 bases). V lost 4 bases to trimming and J lost 6 bases, with 17 bases between them. In germline, CDR1 is SGHTA, CDR2 FQGTGA. This CDR3 has 15 residues. As DNA, the CDR3 is TGTGCCAGCAGCTCCGCGGGACTGACTCAGGATACGCAGTATTTT. It is translated as CASSSAGLTQDTQYF.

The genes are TRBV11-3 and TRBJ2-3; 9 bases line up with TRBD2. The germline gives CDR1 SGHNT, CDR2 YENEEA. V gave up 1 base and J gave up 4 bases; unmatched junction bases: 6. The CDR3 contains 16 residues. CDR3 coding DNA: TGTGCCAGCAGCTTAGGACTAGCGGCCCCCGCAGATACGCAGTATTTT. Protein: CASSLGLAAPADTQYF.

The rearrangement uses TRBV7-9 and TRBJ2-3; D possibly uses TRBD1 or TRBD2 (6 bases each). The germline CDR1 and CDR2 sequences are SEHNR and FQNEAQ (reference sequence). V lost 1 base and J 4 bases, leaving 12 bases between the germline ends. This CDR3 has 15 residues. CDR3 amino acids: CASSLEGGRADTQYF. As DNA, the CDR3 is TGTGCCAGCAGCTTAGAGGGGGGACGGGCAGATACGCAGTATTTT.

The chain is built from TRBV7-9 and TRBJ2-2; 9 positions agree with TRBD1. The germline V gene encodes CDR1 SEHNR and CDR2 FQNEAQ (reference sequence). There are 16 residues in the CDR3. After removal of 4 bases from V and 7 bases from J, the junction contained 10 bases not matched to a gene. CDR3: CASSSNLQGAGGELFF. In DNA form, the CDR3 reads TGTGCCAGCAGCTCGAACCTACAGGGGGCAGGCGGGGAGCTGTTTTTT.

V gene TRBV4-2 combines with J gene TRBJ2-3; 7 bases agree with TRBD1. CDR1 is LGHNA, CDR2 YNFKEQ, per germline. The CDR3 runs to 17 residues. J was trimmed by 5 bases and V by 2 bases; bases with no gene match: 13. CDR3 coding DNA: TGTGCCAGCAGCCAAACGCCCGGGACAGAATTGGGAGATACGCAGTATTTT. Its protein is CASSQTPGTELGDTQYF.

V and J are TRBV6-6 and TRBJ2-1, with TRBD2 matching 12 bases. V was pared by 4 bases and J by 2 bases, with 3 bases of the junction left unmatched. This CDR3 is 16 amino acids long. Germline CDR1 reads MNHNY; CDR2 reads SVGAGI (reference sequence). The CDR3, as DNA: TGTGCCAGCAGTTTCTCTAGCGGGGGGGCCTACAATGAGCAGTTCTTC. This gives the protein CASSFSSGGAYNEQFF.

This chain links TRBV5-4 with TRBJ2-5; TRBD1 aligns across 10 bases. CDR1 is SGHNT, CDR2 YYREEE, per germline (reference sequence). The V gene end was trimmed by 4 bases and the J gene end by 5 bases; junction bases not matched to a gene: 11. This CDR3 region has 16 residues. CDR3 sequence: CASSGRTGGVIETQYF. The CDR3, as DNA: TGTGCCAGCAGCGGACGGACAGGGGGTGTAATCGAGACCCAGTACTTC.

The rearrangement joins TRBV18 to TRBJ1-4; D is perhaps TRBD1 (6 bases). Germline V gives CDR1 KGHSH, CDR2 LQKENI. V was pared by 1 base and J by 5 bases, with 11 bases between. The CDR3 runs to 15 residues. The CDR3 bases are TGTGCCAGCTCACCACAGACAGGAGGGAATGAAAAACTGTTTTTT. Translated, it gives CASSPQTGGNEKLFF.

The V call is TRBV2, the J call TRBJ1-2; TRBD1 matches at 7 bases. Per germline, CDR1 SNHLY and CDR2 FYNNEI. This CDR3 has 15 amino acids. The V gene end was trimmed by 7 bases and the J gene end by 0 bases; junction bases not matched to a gene: 8. The CDR3 DNA follows: TGTGCCAGCAACCCACAGGGGTTAGCTAACTATGGCTACACCTTC. This sequence encodes CASNPQGLANYGYTF.

The chain employs TRBV28 and TRBJ2-3; D may be TRBD1 or TRBD2 (7 bases each). Trimming left V 1 base short and J 6 bases short, with 14 bases between. The CDR3 covers 15 residues. From germline, CDR1 is MDHEN and CDR2 SYDVKM. For the CDR3, the DNA is TGTGCCAGCAGTTTATCTGCTCAGGGGGGGGATACGCAGTATTTT. Translated, it gives CASSLSAQGGDTQYF.

The chain combines TRBV5-4 with TRBJ2-7, with 9 bases identical to TRBD1. The CDR3 sequence is 14 residues long. With V trimmed by 10 bases and J by 4 bases, 12 bases remained unmatched. Germline lookup yields CDR1 SGHNT and CDR2 YYREEE (reference sequence). CDR3 residues: CASAPTGGLYEQYF. CDR3 DNA: TGTGCCTCCGCTCCCACAGGGGGCTTATACGAGCAGTACTTC.

The genes are TRBV7-9 and TRBJ2-3; D is uncertain. Looked up from germline, CDR1 is SEHNR and CDR2 is FQNEAQ (reference sequence). Between the trimmed V and J ends, which lost 7 bases and 2 bases, there was a span of 13 bases. There are 14 residues in the CDR3. DNA for the CDR3: TGTGCCAGCACCCCCGGAACTCACACAGATACGCAGTATTTT. Translated, it gives CASTPGTHTDTQYF.

This clone was observed a single time. V gene TRBV7-9 combines with J gene TRBJ2-4; D uncertain. Germline V gives CDR1 SEHNR, CDR2 FQNEAQ (reference sequence). Trimming took off 1 base at V and 9 bases at J, with 7 bases between the two ends. The CDR3 has 12 amino acids. The chain's CDR3 is CASSLDGGIQYF. CDR3 DNA: TGTGCCAGCAGCTTAGATGGCGGCATTCAGTACTTC.

The chain couples TRBV19 to TRBJ1-5; D ambiguous. The CDR3 is made up of 14 amino acids. Trimming removed 5 bases at V and 6 bases at J, with 14 bases between. The germline V gene has CDR1 LNHDA and CDR2 SQIVND (reference sequence). CDR3 nucleotides: TGTGCCAGTAGTCCCCAGGCAGGATTTCAGCCCCAGCATTTT. Amino acids: CASSPQAGFQPQHF.

The rearrangement joins TRBV7-9 to TRBJ2-7, with 9 bases lining up with TRBD1. V lost 3 bases, J lost 6 bases, and 3 bases stayed unmatched. CDR1 and CDR2 from the germline V gene are SEHNR and FQNEAQ (reference sequence). The CDR3 runs to 13 residues. The DNA for the CDR3 is TGTGCCAGCAGCTTCGGGACAGGGCTCGAGCAGTACGTC. It yields the protein CASSFGTGLEQYV.

This chain uses TRBV7-9 with TRBJ2-4, with D uncertain. The germline CDR1 and CDR2 sequences are SEHNR and FQNEAQ (reference sequence). The V gene lost 3 bases and the J gene lost 1 base, with 13 bases spanning the gap. The CDR3 has 16 amino acids. The CDR3 loop is CASSFPAGVAKNIQYF. In DNA form, the CDR3 reads TGTGCCAGCAGCTTCCCCGCCGGCGTGGCCAAAAACATTCAGTACTTC. Full variable domain (rest looked up from reference TRBV7-9 and TRBJ2-4): DTGVSQNPRHKITKRGQNVTFRCDPISEHNRLYWYRQTLGQGPEFLTYFQNEAQLEKSRLLSDRFSAERPKGSFSTLEIQRTEQGDSAMYLCASSFPAGVAKNIQYFGAGTRLSVL.